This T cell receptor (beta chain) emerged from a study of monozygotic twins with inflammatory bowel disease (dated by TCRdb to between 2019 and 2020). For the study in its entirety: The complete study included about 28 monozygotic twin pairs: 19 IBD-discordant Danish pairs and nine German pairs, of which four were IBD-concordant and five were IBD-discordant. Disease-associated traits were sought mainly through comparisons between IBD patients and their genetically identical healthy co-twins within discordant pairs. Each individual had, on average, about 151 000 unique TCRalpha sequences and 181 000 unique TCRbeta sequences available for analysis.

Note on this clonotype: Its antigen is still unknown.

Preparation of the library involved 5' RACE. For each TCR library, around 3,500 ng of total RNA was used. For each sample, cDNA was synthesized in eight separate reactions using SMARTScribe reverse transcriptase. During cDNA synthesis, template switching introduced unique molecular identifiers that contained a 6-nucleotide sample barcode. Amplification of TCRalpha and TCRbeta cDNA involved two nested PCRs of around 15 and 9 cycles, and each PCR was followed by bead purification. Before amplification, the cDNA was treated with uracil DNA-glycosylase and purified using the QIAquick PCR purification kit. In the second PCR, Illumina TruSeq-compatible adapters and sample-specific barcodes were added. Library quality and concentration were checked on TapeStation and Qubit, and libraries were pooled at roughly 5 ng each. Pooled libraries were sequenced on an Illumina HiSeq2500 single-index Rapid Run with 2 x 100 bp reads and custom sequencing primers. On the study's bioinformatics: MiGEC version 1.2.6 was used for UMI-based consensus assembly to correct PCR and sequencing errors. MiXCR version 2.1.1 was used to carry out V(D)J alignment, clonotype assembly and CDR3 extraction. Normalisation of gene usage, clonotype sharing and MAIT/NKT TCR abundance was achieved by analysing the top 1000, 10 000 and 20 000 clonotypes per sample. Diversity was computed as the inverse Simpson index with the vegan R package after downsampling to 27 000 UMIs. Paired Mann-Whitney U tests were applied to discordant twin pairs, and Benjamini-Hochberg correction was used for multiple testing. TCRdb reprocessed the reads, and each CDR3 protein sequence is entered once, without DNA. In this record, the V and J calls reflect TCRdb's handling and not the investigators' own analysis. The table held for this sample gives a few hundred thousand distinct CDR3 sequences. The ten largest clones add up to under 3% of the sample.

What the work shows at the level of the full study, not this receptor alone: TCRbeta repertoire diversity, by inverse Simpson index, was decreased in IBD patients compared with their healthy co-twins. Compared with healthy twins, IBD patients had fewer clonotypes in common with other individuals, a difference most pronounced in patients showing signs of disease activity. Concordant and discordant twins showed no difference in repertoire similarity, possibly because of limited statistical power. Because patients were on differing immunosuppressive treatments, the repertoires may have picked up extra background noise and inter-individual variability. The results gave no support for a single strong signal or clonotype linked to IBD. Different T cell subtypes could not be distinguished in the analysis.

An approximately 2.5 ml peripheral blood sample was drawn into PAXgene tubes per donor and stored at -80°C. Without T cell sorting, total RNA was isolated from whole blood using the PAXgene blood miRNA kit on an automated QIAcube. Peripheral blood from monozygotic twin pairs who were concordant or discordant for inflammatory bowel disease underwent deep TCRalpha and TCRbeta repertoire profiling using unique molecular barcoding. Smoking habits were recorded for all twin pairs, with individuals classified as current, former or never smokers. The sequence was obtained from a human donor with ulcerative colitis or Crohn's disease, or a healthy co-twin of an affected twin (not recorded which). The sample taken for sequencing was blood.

CDR3 region: CASSLRLEGAETQYF. The chain links TRBV12-3 or TRBV12-4 with TRBJ2-5; absent DNA, TCRdb's TRBD2 call cannot be checked. The CDR3 numbers 15 residues from cysteine through phenylalanine. No DNA is recorded.